What follows are 10 T cell receptor beta chains derived from one specimen sequenced in a study of blood T cell repertoires in COVID-19. Clones were read by immunoSEQ multiplex PCR, and TCRdb kept only the in-frame ones, dropping some. The sample yields roughly 200,000 clones, around nine tenths seen once. The sample was peripheral blood. These receptors were collected from a man aged 55 to 70 with acute or convalescent COVID-19.

The V call is TRBV9, the J call TRBJ2-2, with 9 bases that match TRBD1. Germline V gene sequence: CDR1 SGDLS, CDR2 YYNGEE. The CDR3 covers 16 residues. Trimming removed 3 bases from V and 4 bases from J; junction bases left unmatched: 7. This chain's CDR3 is CASSDHRGLGTGELFF. The CDR3 DNA follows: TGTGCCAGCAGCGACCACAGGGGGCTGGGCACCGGGGAGCTGTTTTTT.

This chain uses TRBV6-2 or TRBV6-3 with TRBJ2-3; 15 nucleotides line up with TRBD2. The V gene end was trimmed by 6 bases and the J gene end by 5 bases; junction bases not matched to a gene: 6. The CDR3 spans 16 residues. Germline loops: CDR1 MNHEY, CDR2 SVGEGT. The CDR3 DNA reads TGTGCCAGCAGCCATCCGGGACTAGCGGGGGGAGATACGCAGTATTTT. Translation gives CASSHPGLAGGDTQYF.

This chain joins TRBV14 and TRBJ2-5, with D possibly matching TRBD1 (5 bases). CDR3 length: 13 residues. Germline assignment: CDR1 SGHDN and CDR2 FVKESK. With 3 bases removed from V and 2 bases from J, the gap between germline ends came to 7 bases. CDR3 sequence: CASSQTVQETQYF. In DNA, the CDR3 is TGTGCCAGCAGCCAGACAGTACAAGAGACCCAGTACTTC.

The chain links TRBV3-1 (or the pseudogene TRBV3-2) to TRBJ2-5; 7 nucleotides line up with TRBD1. CDR1 and CDR2 (germline): LGHDT, YNNKEL (reference sequence). Losses at the gene ends were 6 bases for V and 2 bases for J; bases not matched to a gene: 6. There are 14 residues in the CDR3. CDR3 in amino acids: CASRPPGQQETQYF. CDR3 in DNA: TGTGCCAGCAGACCCCCGGGACAGCAAGAGACCCAGTACTTC.

There are a few counts of this clone. V usage is TRBV2 and J usage is TRBJ1-5; D not resolved. Germline V gene data show CDR1 as SNHLY and CDR2 as FYNNEI. V was clipped by 3 bases and J by 7 bases, with 10 bases between them. CDR3 length: 13 residues. CDR3 sequence (DNA): TGTGCCAGCAGTGATGGCAGAGGGCAGCCCCAGCATTTT. Translation: CASSDGRGQPQHF.

The chain recombines TRBV7-2 with TRBJ2-7; 8 bases are a match to TRBD1. The V segment lost 5 bases and the J segment 2 bases; nucleotides outside the gene matches: 8. Per germline, CDR1 SGHTA and CDR2 FQGNSA. This CDR3 contains 15 residues. CDR3 in DNA: TGTGCCAGCAGCCCAAGGACAGGGCCCCCCTACGAGCAGTACTTC. Its translation: CASSPRTGPPYEQYF. Supplemented by reference TRBV7-2 and TRBJ2-7, the full variable domain reads GAGVSQSPSNKVTEKGKDVELRCDPISGHTALYWYRQSLGQGLEFLIYFQGNSAPDKSGLPSDRFSAERTGGSVSTLTIQRTQQEDSAVYLCASSPRTGPPYEQYFGPGTRLTVT.

The V call is TRBV6-5, the J call TRBJ2-7, with 10 bases fitting TRBD1. CDR1 and CDR2 from the germline V gene are MNHEY and SVGAGI. The junction had 1 base not matched to a gene; V was cut back by 8 bases and J by 3 bases. This CDR3 is 12 amino acids long. Here the CDR3 reads CASGTGVYEQYF. The DNA for the CDR3 is TGTGCCAGCGGGACAGGGGTCTACGAGCAGTACTTC.

This clone occurred a few times. CDR3 loop: CASRGAGGNQPQHF. CDR3 nucleotides: TGTGCCAGCCGTGGGGCAGGGGGCAATCAGCCCCAGCATTTT. V is TRBV2 and J is TRBJ1-5; possible D gene TRBD1, 6 bases. The CDR3 runs to 14 residues. Trimming shortened V by 8 bases and J by 2 bases, and 13 bases separated the two germline ends. CDR1 SNHLY and CDR2 FYNNEI come from the germline V gene.

This sequence joins TRBV12-2 and TRBJ2-3; the D call in the table, TRBD2, was not verified against the DNA. TRBV12-2 is tagged as a pseudogene. This CDR3 is 21 amino acids long. The CDR3 bases are TGTGCAAGTCGCTTAGGGGACCCCGTAGGGACTAGCGGGGGAGCCACAGATACGCAGTATTTT. This translates into CASRLGDPVGTSGGATDTQYF.

The chain has TRBV5-4 and TRBJ1-2, with TRBD1 as a possible D gene (6 bases). V was pared by 2 bases and J by 8 bases, with 22 bases between. Germline values: CDR1 SGHNT, CDR2 YYREEE (reference sequence). The CDR3 is made up of 16 amino acids. CDR3 region: CASSLGADRRFPGYTF. The CDR3, as DNA: TGTGCCAGCAGCTTAGGGGCCGACAGGAGGTTTCCGGGCTACACCTTC.